The 26 T cell receptor beta chains below come from one sample, sequenced in a study of blood T cell repertoires in COVID-19. Here immunoSEQ multiplex PCR was the method, and the copy in TCRdb shows in-frame clones only, minus some. The repertoire includes approximately 160,000 clones, approximately 85% of them detected once, and 8% to 13% sits in the top ten. What was sequenced was peripheral blood. These receptors all stem from a man in his sixties with active or convalescent COVID-19.

This clone was picked up one time. This CDR3 is CASSLDASGPLAQFF. The CDR3 DNA sequence: TGTGCCAGCAGCTTAGATGCTAGCGGCCCACTAGCCCAGTTCTTC. The rearrangement links TRBV7-2 to TRBJ2-1, with 7 bases aligning to TRBD2. V shed 1 base, J shed 13 bases, and the junction held 13 bases outside the gene matches. Germline V CDR1 and CDR2: SGHTA, FQGNSA. There are 15 residues in the CDR3.

The chain combines TRBV6-5 with TRBJ2-7; 9 bases are a match to TRBD1. Unmatched junction bases numbered 8, after V lost 0 bases and J lost 5 bases. CDR1 is MNHEY, CDR2 SVGAGI, per germline. This CDR3 is built from 16 residues. CDR3: CASSYSNPDRGDEQYF. CDR3 nucleotides: TGTGCCAGCAGTTACTCGAATCCGGACAGGGGAGACGAGCAGTACTTC.

The chain has TRBV6-2 or TRBV6-3 and TRBJ2-5, with a weak D call TRBD2 (5 bases). Looked up from germline, CDR1 is MNHEY and CDR2 is SVGEGT. The CDR3 has 16 residues. Trimming stripped 6 bases from V and 5 bases from J, with 22 bases between. The CDR3 spells CASSPGLAVVAETQYF. DNA of the CDR3: TGTGCCAGCAGCCCCGGGCTAGCCGTAGTCGCGGAGACCCAGTACTTC.

The chain's CDR3 is CASSENRGEQYF. Here the CDR3 DNA reads TGTGCCAGCAGTGAGAACAGGGGCGAGCAGTACTTC. V gene TRBV6-1 combines with J gene TRBJ2-7, with TRBD1 matching 7 bases. V lost 3 bases and J lost 6; bases outside the gene matches: 2. This CDR3 contains 12 residues. The germline V gene encodes CDR1 MNHNS and CDR2 SASEGT.

The chain combines TRBV2 with TRBJ2-1, with D possibly being TRBD1 (6 bases). The germline CDR1 and CDR2 sequences are SNHLY and FYNNEI. V was trimmed by 7 bases and J by 7 bases, leaving 17 bases between them. CDR3 size: 14 residues. The CDR3 here is CASTETGLGNEQFF. The CDR3 region has the DNA TGTGCCAGCACTGAGACAGGACTGGGTAATGAGCAGTTCTTC. Using reference TRBV2 and TRBJ2-1 for the parts outside the CDR3, the full variable domain is EPEVTQTPSHQVTQMGQEVILRCVPISNHLYFYWYRQILGQKVEFLVSFYNNEISEKSEIFDDQFSVERPDGSNFTLKIRSTKLEDSAMYFCASTETGLGNEQFFGPGTRLTVL.

The CDR3 is CASSFGQGLFYEQYF. The CDR3 coding sequence is TGTGCCAGCAGCTTTGGGCAGGGGCTCTTCTACGAGCAGTACTTC. The chain uses TRBV7-2 and TRBJ2-7; D perhaps matches TRBD1 (6 bases). V was trimmed by 3 bases and J by 3 bases, leaving 15 bases between them. From germline, CDR1 is SGHTA and CDR2 FQGNSA. This CDR3 is built from 15 residues. The variable domain in full, completed from reference TRBV7-2 and TRBJ2-7, reads GAGVSQSPSNKVTEKGKDVELRCDPISGHTALYWYRQSLGQGLEFLIYFQGNSAPDKSGLPSDRFSAERTGGSVSTLTIQRTQQEDSAVYLCASSFGQGLFYEQYFGPGTRLTVT.

A note on this clone: Other DNA sequences in the same sample also yield this CDR3. The J gene is TRBJ1-5, the V gene TRBV18; 9 bases match TRBD1. V dropped 4 bases and J dropped 4; count of bases not matched to a gene: 2. The germline gives CDR1 KGHSH, CDR2 LQKENI. This CDR3 comprises 14 residues. Written as DNA, the CDR3 is TGTGCCAGCTCACAAGGACAGGGGAATCAGCCCCAGCATTTT. Its translation is CASSQGQGNQPQHF.

The chain recombines TRBV4-2 with TRBJ1-2; 8 bases line up with TRBD1. The germline gives CDR1 LGHNA, CDR2 YNFKEQ. The CDR3 runs 17 residues. Trimming removed 1 base from V and 2 bases from J; junction bases left unmatched: 9. CDR3 sequence reads: CASSQVNPGQANYGYTF. CDR3 nucleotides: TGTGCCAGCAGCCAAGTAAACCCGGGACAGGCGAACTATGGCTACACCTTC.

The gene calls are TRBV21-1 and TRBJ2-5; TRBD2, the table's D call, was not compared with the DNA. TRBV21-1 represents a pseudogene. The CDR3 runs 16 residues. The CDR3, as DNA: TGTGCCAGCAGCGCGTCTAGCGGGACGTACCAAGAGACCCAGTACTTC. This translates into CASSASSGTYQETQYF.

This clone came up a few times. The CDR3 bases are TGCGCCAGTCCGACGAGGCGACTAGCCAAAAACATTCAGTACTTC. Protein: CASPTRRLAKNIQYF. V gene TRBV23-1 combines with J gene TRBJ2-4; D gene unclear. TRBV23-1 is sorted into the ORF group, with uncertain function. This CDR3 region has 15 residues. V lost 9 bases to trimming and J lost 0 bases, with 15 bases between them.

The J gene is TRBJ2-5, the V gene TRBV2; D might be TRBD1 (5 bases). Germline CDR1 and CDR2: SNHLY and FYNNEI. This CDR3 comprises 12 residues. Trimming shortened V by 11 bases and J by 0 bases, and 10 bases separated the two germline ends. The CDR3 DNA reads as TGTGCCGGCCAACAGGACCAAGAGACCCAGTACTTC. It translates to CAGQQDQETQYF.

The rearrangement joins TRBV7-3 to TRBJ2-3; D gene uncertain. Trimming pared 0 bases from V and 6 bases from J, leaving 13 bases between. The CDR3 covers 15 residues. In germline, CDR1 is SGHTA, CDR2 FQGTGA. CDR3 protein: CASSLTALSLDTQYF. The CDR3 coding sequence is TGTGCCAGCAGCTTAACAGCCCTTAGCCTGGATACGCAGTATTTT.

The gene calls are TRBV19 and TRBJ2-5; TRBD2 might be the D (5 bases). The germline V and J ends were trimmed by 6 bases and 4 bases, with 12 bases remaining between them. Per the germline V gene, CDR1 is LNHDA and CDR2 is SQIVND (reference sequence). The CDR3 has 13 residues. The CDR3 loop reads CASRLRGSETQYF. Here the CDR3 DNA reads TGTGCCAGTAGATTACGAGGGTCAGAGACCCAGTACTTC.

In its sample, this clone was seen a few times. The chain links TRBV5-8 to TRBJ1-6; 10 bases agree with TRBD1. The CDR3 extends over 16 amino acids. V shed 0 bases and J 5 bases; nucleotides not matched to a gene: 2. The germline V gene has CDR1 SGHTS and CDR2 YDEGEE. The CDR3 region is CASSLGTGGDNSPLHF. CDR3 coding DNA: TGTGCCAGCAGCTTGGGGACAGGGGGAGATAATTCACCCCTCCACTTT.

The chain carries TRBV7-9 and TRBJ2-1, with 12 nucleotides matching TRBD2. The V segment lost 3 bases and the J segment 7 bases; nucleotides outside the gene matches: 4. This CDR3 is 15 amino acids long. CDR1 is SEHNR, CDR2 FQNEAQ, per germline (reference sequence). CDR3 protein: CASSFGLAGGNEQFF. CDR3 coding DNA: TGTGCCAGCAGCTTTGGGCTAGCGGGGGGGAATGAGCAGTTCTTC.

The DNA of the CDR3 is TGTGCCAGCAGCCAGGGGGGCAGGGGTGGTGATAGCAATCAGCCCCAGCATTTT. Protein sequence: CASSQGGRGGDSNQPQHF. The V gene is TRBV21-1, the J gene TRBJ1-5; TRBD1 is taken as the D call from the table, unchecked against the DNA. TRBV21-1 is assigned pseudogene status. The CDR3 spans 18 residues.

This clone was seen only once. The chain links TRBV5-8 to TRBJ1-4; D is unclear. Germline V lookup: CDR1 SGHTS, CDR2 YDEGEE. Deletions cut 7 bases from V and 0 bases from J, with 13 bases between. This CDR3 region has 15 residues. CDR3 DNA sequence: TGTGCCAGCCCCAAAAGAGGAACAACTAATGAAAAACTGTTTTTT. Its protein product is CASPKRGTTNEKLFF.

The chain combines TRBV6-6 with TRBJ1-4; 7 bases match TRBD1. The CDR3 is made up of 15 amino acids. Trimming at V came to 5 bases and at J to 8 bases, leaving 11 bases not matched to a gene. Germline V gene sequence: CDR1 MNHNY, CDR2 SVGAGI (reference sequence). The CDR3 protein is CASSALTGAREKLFF. The CDR3 DNA follows: TGTGCCAGCAGTGCCCTCACAGGGGCGCGGGAAAAACTGTTTTTT.

The rearrangement joins TRBV7-8 to TRBJ1-5; D possibly corresponds to TRBD1 (5 bases). CDR1 and CDR2 from the germline V gene are SGHVS and FQNEAQ. The CDR3 has 15 residues. V dropped 0 bases and J dropped 4 bases, with 10 bases sitting between them. CDR3 region: CASSLASGMNQPQHF. CDR3 sequence (DNA): TGTGCCAGCAGCTTAGCGTCAGGGATGAATCAGCCCCAGCATTTT. Variable domain in full (rest from reference TRBV7-8 and TRBJ1-5): GAGVSQSPRYKVAKRGQDVALRCDPISGHVSLFWYQQALGQGPEFLTYFQNEAQLDKSGLPSDRFFAERPEGSVSTLKIQRTQQEDSAVYLCASSLASGMNQPQHFGDGTRLSIL.

This clone was detected once. The genes are TRBV19 and TRBJ2-5; TRBD2 might be the D (7 bases). V was trimmed by 6 bases and J by 4 bases, leaving 12 bases between them. Germline lookup yields CDR1 LNHDA and CDR2 SQIVND (reference sequence). This CDR3 is 13 amino acids long. CDR3 bases: TGTGCCAGTAGCGGGGGGCGGAGAGAGACCCAGTACTTC. This gives the protein CASSGGRRETQYF.

The V and J genes are TRBV6-5 and TRBJ2-7, with 10 bases aligning to TRBD1. CDR1 is MNHEY and CDR2 is SVGAGI in the germline V gene. Losses at the gene ends were 10 bases for V and 6 bases for J; bases not matched to a gene: 9. CDR3 length: 13 amino acids. This CDR3 reads CATPGQGFIEQYF. The CDR3 nucleotides read TGTGCCACCCCGGGACAGGGGTTTATCGAGCAGTACTTC.

Worth noting for this clone: Other DNA sequences from this sample encode an identical CDR3 as well. The chain couples TRBV9 to TRBJ2-7; 7 positions agree with TRBD2. V lost 0 bases and J lost 0; bases outside the gene matches: 3. The CDR3 loop spans 15 amino acids. Germline V gene data show CDR1 as SGDLS and CDR2 as YYNGEE. The DNA for the CDR3 is TGTGCCAGCAGCGTAGGAGCGGGGAGCTCCTACGAGCAGTACTTC. It codes for CASSVGAGSSYEQYF.

This chain links TRBV19 with TRBJ2-7, with 11 bases fitting TRBD1. The CDR3 is 17 amino acids. With V trimmed by 3 bases and J by 0 bases, 7 bases remained unmatched. Germline V gives CDR1 LNHDA, CDR2 SQIVND (reference sequence). CDR3 sequence reads: CASSILAGQGVSYEQYF. The CDR3 DNA sequence: TGTGCCAGTAGTATCCTTGCGGGACAGGGGGTCTCCTACGAGCAGTACTTC.

This chain joins TRBV3-1 (or the pseudogene TRBV3-2) and TRBJ1-4; possibly TRBD1 for D (6 bases). CDR3 length: 14 amino acids. Trimming left V 2 bases short and J 3 bases short, with 7 bases between. Germline V gene lookup returns CDR1 LGHDT and CDR2 YNNKEL (reference sequence). The CDR3 is CASSQQGSNEKLFF. The CDR3 DNA follows: TGTGCCAGCAGCCAACAGGGGTCTAATGAAAAACTGTTTTTT.

CDR3 sequence: CASSFRRTGELFF. The DNA for the CDR3 is TGTGCCAGCAGCTTCAGGAGGACCGGGGAGCTGTTTTTT. This chain joins TRBV7-2 and TRBJ2-2, with D possibly TRBD2 on 5 matching bases. The CDR3 consists of 13 residues. Germline lookup yields CDR1 SGHTA and CDR2 FQGNSA. The V and J ends lost 3 bases and 5 bases respectively, with 7 bases between them. The complete variable domain, with remaining parts taken from reference TRBV7-2 and TRBJ2-2, reads GAGVSQSPSNKVTEKGKDVELRCDPISGHTALYWYRQSLGQGLEFLIYFQGNSAPDKSGLPSDRFSAERTGGSVSTLTIQRTQQEDSAVYLCASSFRRTGELFFGEGSRLTVL.

The gene calls are TRBV5-8 and TRBJ2-1; a weak D match, TRBD1 (7 bases). The CDR3 spans 14 residues. Germline V gives CDR1 SGHTS, CDR2 YDEGEE. V lost 1 base and J lost 7, with 12 bases in between. DNA for the CDR3: TGTGCCAGCAGCTTGATTTCAGGGGGGAATGAGCAGTTCTTC. Translation: CASSLISGGNEQFF.